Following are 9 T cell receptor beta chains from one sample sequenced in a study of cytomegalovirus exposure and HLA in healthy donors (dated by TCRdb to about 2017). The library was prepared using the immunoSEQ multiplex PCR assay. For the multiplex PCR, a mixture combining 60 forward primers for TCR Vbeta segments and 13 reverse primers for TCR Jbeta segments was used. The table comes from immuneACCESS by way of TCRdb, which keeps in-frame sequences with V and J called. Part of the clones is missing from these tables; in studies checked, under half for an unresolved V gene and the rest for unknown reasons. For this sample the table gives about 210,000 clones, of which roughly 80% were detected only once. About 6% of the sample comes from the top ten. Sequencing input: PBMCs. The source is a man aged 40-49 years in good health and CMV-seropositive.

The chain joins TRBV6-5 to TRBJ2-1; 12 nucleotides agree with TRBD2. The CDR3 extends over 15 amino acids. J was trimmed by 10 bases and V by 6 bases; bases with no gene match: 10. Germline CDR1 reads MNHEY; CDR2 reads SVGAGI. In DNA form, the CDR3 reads TGTGCCAGCAGGGAACTAGCGGGAGGTCCTAGGGAGCAGTTCTTC. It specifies CASRELAGGPREQFF.

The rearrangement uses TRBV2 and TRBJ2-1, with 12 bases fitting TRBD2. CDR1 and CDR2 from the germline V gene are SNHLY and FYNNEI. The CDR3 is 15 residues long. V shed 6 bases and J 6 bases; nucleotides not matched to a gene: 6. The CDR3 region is CASSPGLAGTNEQFF. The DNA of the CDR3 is TGTGCCAGCAGCCCAGGACTAGCGGGGACCAATGAGCAGTTCTTC.

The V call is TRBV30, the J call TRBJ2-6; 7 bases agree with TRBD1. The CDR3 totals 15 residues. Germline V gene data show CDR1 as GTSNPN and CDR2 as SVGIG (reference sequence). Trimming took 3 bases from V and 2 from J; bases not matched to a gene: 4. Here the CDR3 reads CAWSGQETGANVLTF. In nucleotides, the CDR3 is TGTGCCTGGAGCGGACAGGAAACTGGGGCCAACGTCCTGACTTTC.

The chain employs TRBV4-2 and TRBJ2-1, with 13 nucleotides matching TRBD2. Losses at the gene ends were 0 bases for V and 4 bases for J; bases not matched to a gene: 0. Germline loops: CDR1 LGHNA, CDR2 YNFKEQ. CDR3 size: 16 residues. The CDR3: CASSQETSGGYNEQFF. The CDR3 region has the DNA TGTGCCAGCAGCCAAGAGACTAGCGGGGGGTACAATGAGCAGTTCTTC.

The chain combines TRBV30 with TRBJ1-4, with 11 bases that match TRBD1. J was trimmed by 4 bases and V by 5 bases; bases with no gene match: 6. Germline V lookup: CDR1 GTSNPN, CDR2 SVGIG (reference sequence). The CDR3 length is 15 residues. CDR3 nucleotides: TGTGCCTGGTGTACCGGGACAGGGGGTAATGAAAAACTGTTTTTT. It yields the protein CAWCTGTGGNEKLFF.

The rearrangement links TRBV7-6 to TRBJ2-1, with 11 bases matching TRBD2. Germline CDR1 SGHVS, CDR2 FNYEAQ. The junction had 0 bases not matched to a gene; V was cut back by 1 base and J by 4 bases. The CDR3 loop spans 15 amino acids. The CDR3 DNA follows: TGTGCCAGCAGCTTAGTAGCGGGGGGGTACAATGAGCAGTTCTTC. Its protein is CASSLVAGGYNEQFF.

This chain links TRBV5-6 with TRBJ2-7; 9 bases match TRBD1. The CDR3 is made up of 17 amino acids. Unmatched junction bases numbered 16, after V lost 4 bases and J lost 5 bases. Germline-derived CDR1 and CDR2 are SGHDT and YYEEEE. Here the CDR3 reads CASSRGVYGTGLNEQYV. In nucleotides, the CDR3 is TGTGCCAGCAGCAGGGGGGTCTACGGGACAGGGTTGAACGAGCAGTACGTC.

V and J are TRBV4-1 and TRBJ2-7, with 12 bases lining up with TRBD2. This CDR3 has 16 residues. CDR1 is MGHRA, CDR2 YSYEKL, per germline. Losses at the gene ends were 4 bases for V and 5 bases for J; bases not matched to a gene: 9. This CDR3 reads CASSPGASGRAHEQYV. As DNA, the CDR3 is TGCGCCAGCAGCCCCGGAGCTAGCGGGAGGGCCCACGAGCAGTACGTC.

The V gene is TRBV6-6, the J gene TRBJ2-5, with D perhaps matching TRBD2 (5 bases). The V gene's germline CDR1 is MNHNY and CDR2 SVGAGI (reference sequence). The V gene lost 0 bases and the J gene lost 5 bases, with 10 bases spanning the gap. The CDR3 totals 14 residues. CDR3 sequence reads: CASSYSTRGETQYF. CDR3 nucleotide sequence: TGTGCCAGCAGTTACTCGACCCGAGGGGAGACCCAGTACTTC.